This TCR beta chain originates from a study of control samples from healthy donors and cancer patients. Sequencing used immunoSEQ multiplex PCR; TCRdb keeps in-frame clones, though not all of them. The sample contains about 120,000 clones, roughly 90% of which appear only once. With 6 bases removed from V and 6 bases from J, the gap between germline ends came to 14 bases. CDR1 MNHNY and CDR2 SVGAGI come from the germline V gene (reference sequence). The CDR3 length is 13 residues. The receptor comes from a man aged 50-60 years in good health. The V call is TRBV6-6, the J call TRBJ1-2; a weak D match, TRBD1 (6 bases). The specimen sequenced was blood. The CDR3 bases are TGTGCCAGCAGACGACAGGTGGGGAATGGCTACACCTTC. This gives the protein CASRRQVGNGYTF.